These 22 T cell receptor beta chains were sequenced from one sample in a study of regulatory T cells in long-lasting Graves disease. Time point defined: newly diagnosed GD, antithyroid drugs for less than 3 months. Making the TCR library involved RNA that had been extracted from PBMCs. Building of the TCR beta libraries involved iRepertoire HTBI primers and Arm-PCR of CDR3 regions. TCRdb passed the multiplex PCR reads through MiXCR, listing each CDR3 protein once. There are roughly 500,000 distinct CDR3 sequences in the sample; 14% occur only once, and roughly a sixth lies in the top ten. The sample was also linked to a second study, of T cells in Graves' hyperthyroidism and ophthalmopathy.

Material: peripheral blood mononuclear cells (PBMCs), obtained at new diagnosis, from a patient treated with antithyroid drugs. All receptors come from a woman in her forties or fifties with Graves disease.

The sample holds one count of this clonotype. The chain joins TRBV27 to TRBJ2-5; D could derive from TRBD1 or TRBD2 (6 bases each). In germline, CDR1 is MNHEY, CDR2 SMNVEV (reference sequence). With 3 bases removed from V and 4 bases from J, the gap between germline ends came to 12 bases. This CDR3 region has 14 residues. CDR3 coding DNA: TGTGCCAGCAGTTTCGGGGGCAGTCGAGAGACCCAGTACTTC. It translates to CASSFGGSRETQYF.

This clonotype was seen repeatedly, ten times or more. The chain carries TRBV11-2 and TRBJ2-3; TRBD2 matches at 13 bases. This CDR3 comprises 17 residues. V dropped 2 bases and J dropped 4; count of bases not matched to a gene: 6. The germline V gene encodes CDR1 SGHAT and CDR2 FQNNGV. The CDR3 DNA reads TGTGCCAGCAGCTTAACTAGCGGGAGGGGGGGTTCAGATACGCAGTATTTT. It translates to CASSLTSGRGGSDTQYF. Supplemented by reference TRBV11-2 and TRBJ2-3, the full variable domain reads EAGVAQSPRYKIIEKRQSVAFWCNPISGHATLYWYQQILGQGPKLLIQFQNNGVVDDSQLPKDRFSAERLKGVDSTLKIQPAKLEDSAVYLCASSLTSGRGGSDTQYFGPGTRLTVL.

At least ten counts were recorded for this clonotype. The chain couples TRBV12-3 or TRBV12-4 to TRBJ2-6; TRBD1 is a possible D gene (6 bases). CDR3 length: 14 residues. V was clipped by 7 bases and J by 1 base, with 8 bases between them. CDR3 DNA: TGTGCCAGCACCACAGGGTCTGGGGCCAACGTCCTGACTTTC. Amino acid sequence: CASTTGSGANVLTF.

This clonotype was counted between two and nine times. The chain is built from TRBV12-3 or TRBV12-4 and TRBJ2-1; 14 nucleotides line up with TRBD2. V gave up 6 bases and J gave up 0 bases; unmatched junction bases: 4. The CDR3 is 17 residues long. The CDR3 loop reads CASRRGTSGSSYNEQFF. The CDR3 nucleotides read TGTGCCAGCAGGCGTGGGACTAGCGGGAGCTCCTACAATGAGCAGTTCTTC.

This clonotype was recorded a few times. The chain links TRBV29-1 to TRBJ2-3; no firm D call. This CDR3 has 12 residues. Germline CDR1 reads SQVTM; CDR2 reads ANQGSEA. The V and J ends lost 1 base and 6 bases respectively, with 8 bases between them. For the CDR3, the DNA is TGCAGCGTTGAAGTTTTGGCGGATACGCAGTATTTT. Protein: CSVEVLADTQYF.

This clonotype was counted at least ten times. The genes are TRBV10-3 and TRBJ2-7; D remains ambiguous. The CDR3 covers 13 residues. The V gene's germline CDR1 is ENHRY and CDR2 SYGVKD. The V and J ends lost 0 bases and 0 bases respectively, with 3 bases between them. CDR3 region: CAISESGSYEQYF. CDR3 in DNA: TGTGCCATCAGTGAGTCTGGCTCCTACGAGCAGTACTTC.

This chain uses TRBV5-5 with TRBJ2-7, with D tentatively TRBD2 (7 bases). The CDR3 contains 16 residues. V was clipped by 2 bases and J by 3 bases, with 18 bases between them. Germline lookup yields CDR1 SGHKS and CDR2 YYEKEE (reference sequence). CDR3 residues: CASSFRGAELRYEQYF. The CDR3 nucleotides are TGTGCCAGCAGCTTTCGGGGGGCGGAGCTACGCTACGAGCAGTACTTC.

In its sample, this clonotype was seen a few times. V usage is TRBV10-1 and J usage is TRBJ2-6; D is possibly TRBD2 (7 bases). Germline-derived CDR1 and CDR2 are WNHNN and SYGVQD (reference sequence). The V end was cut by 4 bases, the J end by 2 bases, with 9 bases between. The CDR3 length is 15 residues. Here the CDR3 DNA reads TGCGCCAGCAGTGCGGGGGGCGCTGGGGCCAACGTCCTGACTTTC. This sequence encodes CASSAGGAGANVLTF.

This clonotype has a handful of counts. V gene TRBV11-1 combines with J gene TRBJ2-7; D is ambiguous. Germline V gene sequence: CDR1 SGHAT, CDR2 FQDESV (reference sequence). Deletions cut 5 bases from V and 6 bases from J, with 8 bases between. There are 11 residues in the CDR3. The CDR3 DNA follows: TGTGCCAGCAGCCTAGGAACCGAGCAGTACTTC. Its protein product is CASSLGTEQYF.

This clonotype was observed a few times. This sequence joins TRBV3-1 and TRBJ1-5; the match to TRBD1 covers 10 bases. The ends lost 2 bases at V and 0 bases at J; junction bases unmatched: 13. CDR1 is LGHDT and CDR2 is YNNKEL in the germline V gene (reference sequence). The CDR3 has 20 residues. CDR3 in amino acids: CASSQRRPGTGVYSNQPQHF. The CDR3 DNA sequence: TGTGCCAGCAGCCAAAGACGCCCCGGGACAGGGGTCTATAGCAATCAGCCCCAGCATTTT.

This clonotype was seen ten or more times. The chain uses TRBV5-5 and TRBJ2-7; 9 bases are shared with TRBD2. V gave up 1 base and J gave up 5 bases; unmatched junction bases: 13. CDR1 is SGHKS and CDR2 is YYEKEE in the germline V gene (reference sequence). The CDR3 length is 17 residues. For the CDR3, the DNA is TGTGCCAGCAGCTTGAGGGCGGGAGGGGGTAAGTGGAACGAGCAGTACTTC. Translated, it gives CASSLRAGGGKWNEQYF. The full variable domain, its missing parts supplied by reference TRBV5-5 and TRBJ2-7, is DAGVTQSPTHLIKTRGQQVTLRCSPISGHKSVSWYQQVLGQGPQFIFQYYEKEERGRGNFPDRFSARQFPNYSSELNVNALLLGDSALYLCASSLRAGGGKWNEQYFGPGTRLTVT.

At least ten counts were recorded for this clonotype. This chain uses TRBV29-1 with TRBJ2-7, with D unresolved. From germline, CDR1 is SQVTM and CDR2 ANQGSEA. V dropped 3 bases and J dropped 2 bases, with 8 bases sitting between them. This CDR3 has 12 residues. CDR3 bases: TGCAGCGTTGAGGTCAGTCCCTACGAGCAGTACTTC. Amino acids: CSVEVSPYEQYF.

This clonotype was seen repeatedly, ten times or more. CDR3 coding DNA: TGTGCCAGCTCACCACCGTACCCAGGGGACCTGACCCAGTACTTC. It is translated as CASSPPYPGDLTQYF. The chain couples TRBV18 to TRBJ2-5; maybe TRBD1 (6 bases). The V gene's germline CDR1 is KGHSH and CDR2 LQKENI. The CDR3 consists of 15 residues. V shed 0 bases and J shed 7 bases, with 15 bases lying between them.

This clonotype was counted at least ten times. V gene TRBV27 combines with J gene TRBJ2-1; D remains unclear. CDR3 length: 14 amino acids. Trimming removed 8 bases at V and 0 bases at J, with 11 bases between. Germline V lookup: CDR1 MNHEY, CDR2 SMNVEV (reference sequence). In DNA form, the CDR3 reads TGTGCCAGCTGCTTTGGTAGCTCCTACAATGAGCAGTTCTTC. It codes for CASCFGSSYNEQFF.

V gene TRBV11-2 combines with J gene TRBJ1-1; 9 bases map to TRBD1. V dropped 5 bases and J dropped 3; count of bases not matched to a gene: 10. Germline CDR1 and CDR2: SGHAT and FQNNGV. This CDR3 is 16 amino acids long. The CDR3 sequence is CASSPSPGTGYTEAFF. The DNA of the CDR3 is TGTGCCAGCAGCCCCAGTCCCGGGACAGGGTACACTGAAGCTTTCTTT.

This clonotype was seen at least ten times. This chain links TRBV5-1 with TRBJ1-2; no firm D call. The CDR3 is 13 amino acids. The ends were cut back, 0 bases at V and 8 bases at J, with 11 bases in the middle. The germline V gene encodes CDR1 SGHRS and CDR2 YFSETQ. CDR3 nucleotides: TGCGCCAGCAGCTTGGGTCAGCTCGAGGGCTACACCTTC. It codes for CASSLGQLEGYTF.

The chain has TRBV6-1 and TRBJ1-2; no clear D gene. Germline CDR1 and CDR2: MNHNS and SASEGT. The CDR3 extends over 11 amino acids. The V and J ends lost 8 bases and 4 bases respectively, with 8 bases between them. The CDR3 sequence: CASLTGYGYTF. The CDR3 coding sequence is TGTGCCAGCTTAACGGGCTATGGCTACACCTTC.

The CDR3 region is CAWSVSGGARVVAGYTF. The DNA of the CDR3 is TGTGCCTGGAGTGTATCAGGGGGCGCCCGGGTGGTTGCCGGCTACACCTTC. The rearrangement uses TRBV30 and TRBJ1-2; 8 positions agree with TRBD1. With 0 bases clipped from V and 8 bases from J, the junction kept 17 bases outside the gene matches. CDR1 and CDR2 from the germline V gene are GTSNPN and SVGIG (reference sequence). This CDR3 has 17 residues.

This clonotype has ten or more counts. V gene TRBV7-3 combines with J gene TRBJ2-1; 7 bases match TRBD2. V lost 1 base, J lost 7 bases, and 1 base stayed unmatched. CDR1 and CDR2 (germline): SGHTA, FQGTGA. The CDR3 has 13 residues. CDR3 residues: CASSLMGGNEQFF. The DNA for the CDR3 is TGTGCCAGCAGCTTAATGGGGGGGAATGAGCAGTTCTTC.

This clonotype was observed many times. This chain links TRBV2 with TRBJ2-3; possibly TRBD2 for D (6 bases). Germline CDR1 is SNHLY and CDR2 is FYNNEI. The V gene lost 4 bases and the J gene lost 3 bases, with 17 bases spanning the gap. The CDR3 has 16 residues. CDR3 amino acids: CASSGGTGVGTDTQYF. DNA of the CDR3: TGTGCCAGCAGTGGGGGTACGGGGGTAGGGACAGATACGCAGTATTTT.

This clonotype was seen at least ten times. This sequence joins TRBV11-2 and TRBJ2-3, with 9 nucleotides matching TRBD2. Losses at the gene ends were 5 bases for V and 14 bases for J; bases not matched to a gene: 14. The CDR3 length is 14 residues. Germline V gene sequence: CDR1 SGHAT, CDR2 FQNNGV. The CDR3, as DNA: TGTGCCAGCAGCACGTCCCTTGGCGGGAGGGCCTTGTATTTT. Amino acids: CASSTSLGGRALYF.

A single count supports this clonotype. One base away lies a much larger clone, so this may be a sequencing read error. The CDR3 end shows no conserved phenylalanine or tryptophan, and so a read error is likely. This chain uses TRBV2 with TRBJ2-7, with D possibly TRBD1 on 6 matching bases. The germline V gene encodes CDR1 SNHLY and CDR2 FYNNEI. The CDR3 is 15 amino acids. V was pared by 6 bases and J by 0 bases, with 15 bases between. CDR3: CASRAVPDSSYEQYY. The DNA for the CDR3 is TGTGCCAGCAGAGCTGTCCCGGACAGCTCCTACGAGCAGTACTAC.